These T cell receptor beta chains were read from a single sample in a study of vaccination effects on CD4 cells after COVID-19. Their antigens are not known. Only in-frame clones appear in the TCRdb table, and some are missing; sequencing was by immunoSEQ multiplex PCR. The sample holds roughly 70,000 clones, under 85% seen once. This material consisted of CD4+ T cells from PBMCs cultured with HCoV-OC43 spike peptides, taken after COVID-19 vaccination. These receptors were taken from a human donor who received a COVID-19 vaccine. Each CDR3 is given without its conserved first and last residue. Each record gives: J gene, V gene, D gene, CDR3 protein. The D gene is left open where the match is weak.

>TRBJ2-2|TRBV9|TRBD2
ASSVFAGVTGELF
>TRBJ2-5|TRBV6-1|-
ASSEEVRAQETQY
>TRBJ1-3|TRBV6-1|TRBD1
ASSELAGTDGNTIY
>TRBJ1-6|TRBV18|TRBD1
ASSRGLQGNSPLH
>TRBJ2-6|TRBV30|-
AWSGPSAGANVLT
>TRBJ1-2|TRBV6-4|TRBD1
ASRPDRVSYGYT
>TRBJ2-2|TRBV3-1/TRBV3-2|-
ASSHLEGLDTGELF
>TRBJ1-1|TRBV5-4|-
ASSFGRDQDAF
>TRBJ2-3|TRBV27|-
ASSPSGDTQY
>TRBJ2-6|TRBV9|-
ASSVEGHSGANVLT
>TRBJ2-1|TRBV4-1|TRBD2
ASSLRLAGGQYNEQF
>TRBJ2-3|TRBV9|TRBD1
ASSVSITRQGESRSTDTQY
>TRBJ1-6|TRBV5-6|-
ASSTTGSSYNSPLH
>TRBJ2-4|TRBV5-1|-
ASSWTAGFDIQY
>TRBJ2-1|TRBV3-1/TRBV3-2|-
ASSQGLGGLGLMDEQF
>TRBJ1-1|TRBV7-3|TRBD1
ASSPPGQGTEAF
>TRBJ2-5|TRBV4-1|-
ASSQEGRYQETQY
>TRBJ1-1|TRBV4-3|-
ASSQVQGWQKDTEAF
>TRBJ2-1|TRBV27|-
ASSYRDQSYNEQF
>TRBJ2-3|TRBV9|-
ASSLTGSSSTDTQY
>TRBJ2-3|TRBV30|-
ACKTGDRRADTQY
>TRBJ1-1|TRBV7-3|-
ASSFKGGRNTEAF